A single sample is the source of the 15 T cell receptor beta chains below, sequenced in a study of control samples from healthy donors and cancer patients (TCRdb year 2020). The method was the immunoSEQ multiplex PCR assay. The table comes from immuneACCESS by way of TCRdb, which keeps in-frame sequences with V and J called. Part of the clones is missing from these tables; in studies checked, under half for an unresolved V gene and the rest for unknown reasons. In this sample the table shows some 71,000 clones, roughly 91% of which occur a single time. The ten biggest clones cover 15% to 20% of the sample. Sequenced: PBMCs. Receptors were obtained from a man aged 55 to 70 with lung cancer.

This clone has more than one count but fewer than ten. This chain uses TRBV12-5 with TRBJ2-6; unclear D gene. The length of the CDR3 is 13 residues. The germline V gene has CDR1 LGHNT and CDR2 FRNRAP. The V end was cut by 3 bases, the J end by 3 bases, with 3 bases between. The chain's CDR3 is CASGLGGANVLTF. The CDR3 DNA follows: TGTGCTAGTGGTTTAGGTGGGGCCAACGTCCTGACTTTC. Together with reference TRBV12-5 and TRBJ2-6, the CDR3 gives the full variable domain: DARVTQTPRHKVTEMGQEVTMRCQPILGHNTVFWYRQTMMQGLELLAYFRNRAPLDDSGMPKDRFSAEMPDATLATLKIQPSEPRDSAVYFCASGLGGANVLTFGAGSRLTVL.

The chain employs TRBV3-1 (or the pseudogene TRBV3-2) and TRBJ1-6, with 9 bases that match TRBD1. The CDR3 has 18 amino acids. Germline CDR1 LGHDT, CDR2 YNNKEL (reference sequence). V shed 5 bases and J 1 base; nucleotides not matched to a gene: 9. The CDR3 DNA reads as TGTGCCAGCAGCAGGGACAGGGAAGTTTATTCCTATAATTCACCCCTCCACTTT. Its protein product is CASSRDREVYSYNSPLHF.

The chain uses TRBV15 and TRBJ2-7; 11 nucleotides match TRBD2. The CDR3 is made up of 15 amino acids. V shed 4 bases and J 4 bases; nucleotides not matched to a gene: 6. CDR1 is LNHNV and CDR2 is YYDKDF in the germline V gene (reference sequence). CDR3 in amino acids: CATSTGLAGPYEQYF. CDR3 DNA: TGTGCCACCAGCACCGGACTAGCGGGTCCGTACGAGCAGTACTTC.

The chain combines TRBV11-3 with TRBJ2-3; 9 bases are a match to TRBD2. The CDR3 runs to 15 residues. Germline CDR1 SGHNT, CDR2 YENEEA. Trimming removed 0 bases from V and 6 bases from J; junction bases left unmatched: 4. The CDR3, as DNA: TGTGCCAGCAGCTTAGATCCTAGCGGGGAGGATACGCAGTATTTT. It is translated as CASSLDPSGEDTQYF.

This chain links TRBV24-1 with TRBJ2-5; D is ambiguous. Germline-derived CDR1 and CDR2 are KGHDR and SFDVKD. The CDR3 spans 12 residues. V was trimmed by 0 bases and J by 5 bases, leaving 3 bases between them. In DNA form, the CDR3 reads TGTGCCACCAGTGATTTGAGGGAGACCCAGTACTTC. It translates to CATSDLRETQYF.

The V gene is TRBV24-1, the J gene TRBJ2-3, with 14 bases that match TRBD2. In germline, CDR1 is KGHDR, CDR2 SFDVKD. The trim removed 4 bases at V and 0 bases at J, leaving 5 bases unmatched. This CDR3 has 18 residues. The DNA for the CDR3 is TGTGCCACCAGTGACCTTAGGACTAGCGGGGGGAGCACAGATACGCAGTATTTT. Translation: CATSDLRTSGGSTDTQYF.

The gene calls are TRBV4-1 and TRBJ1-2; 8 nucleotides agree with TRBD1. The length of the CDR3 is 19 residues. Germline loops: CDR1 MGHRA, CDR2 YSYEKL. Unmatched junction bases numbered 24, after V lost 4 bases and J lost 8 bases. For the CDR3, the DNA is TGCGCCAGCAGCCCCGACCCCCCACGGACAGGGAGGGGTACTAGGGGCTACACCTTC. This translates into CASSPDPPRTGRGTRGYTF.

This clone was recorded once. The V gene is TRBV6-4, the J gene TRBJ1-1; D gene ambiguous. CDR3 length: 14 residues. The V gene lost 0 bases and the J gene lost 5 bases, with 10 bases spanning the gap. Germline assignment: CDR1 MRHNA and CDR2 SNTAGT. In DNA, the CDR3 is TGTGCCAGCAGTGACTCGGTAGAAGGGACTGAAGCTTTCTTT. Protein product: CASSDSVEGTEAFF.

This clone counts as medium-sized (0.01 to 0.1%). V and J are TRBV4-2 and TRBJ1-2; weak D call: TRBD1 (5 bases). Looked up from germline, CDR1 is LGHNA and CDR2 is YNFKEQ. The CDR3 consists of 16 residues. Trimming shortened V by 0 bases and J by 4 bases, and 15 bases separated the two germline ends. In nucleotides, the CDR3 is TGTGCCAGCAGCCAAGACCAGGGTAGTGGGAGCTATGGCTACACCTTC. It encodes CASSQDQGSGSYGYTF.

The chain recombines TRBV6-5 with TRBJ1-3; D is perhaps TRBD1 (6 bases). The CDR3 extends over 16 amino acids. The germline V gene has CDR1 MNHEY and CDR2 SVGAGI. Trimming stripped 2 bases from V and 4 bases from J, with 15 bases between. The CDR3 coding sequence is TGTGCCAGCAGTTACGAGTACAGGGTGCGAGGAAACACCATATATTTT. Amino acids: CASSYEYRVRGNTIYF.

The chain is built from TRBV24-1 and TRBJ2-5, with D possibly called TRBD1 or TRBD2 (5 bases each). This CDR3 spans 15 amino acids. Looked up from germline, CDR1 is KGHDR and CDR2 is SFDVKD. Trimming removed 4 bases from V and 7 bases from J, with 18 bases in between. The CDR3 reads CATSDRPGPPTTQYF. CDR3 in DNA: TGTGCCACCAGTGACCGCCCGGGGCCACCCACGACCCAGTACTTC.

The gene calls are TRBV12-3 or TRBV12-4 and TRBJ2-2, with D unresolved. The CDR3 spans 13 residues. Trimming removed 6 bases at V and 6 bases at J, with 11 bases between. Written as DNA, the CDR3 is TGTGCCAGCAGGGTGGATATGGCCGGGGAGCTGTTTTTT. Translating it yields CASRVDMAGELFF.

The chain uses TRBV9 and TRBJ1-6, with D maybe TRBD1 (6 bases). V shed 5 bases and J shed 5 bases, with 17 bases lying between them. The CDR3 runs 16 residues. From germline, CDR1 is SGDLS and CDR2 YYNGEE. DNA for the CDR3: TGTGCCAGCAGTGGTAACGGACAGCTTAATAATTCACCCCTCCACTTT. Protein sequence: CASSGNGQLNNSPLHF.

The chain carries TRBV5-6 and TRBJ1-6; D gene ambiguous. V was pared by 4 bases and J by 9 bases, with 11 bases between. Germline CDR1 reads SGHDT; CDR2 reads YYEEEE. This CDR3 has 13 amino acids. CDR3 protein: CASSLRGGSPLHF. The CDR3 nucleotides are TGTGCCAGCAGCCTACGAGGAGGTTCACCCCTCCACTTT.

The V call is TRBV7-2, the J call TRBJ1-1; D is ambiguous. The CDR3 contains 13 residues. With 5 bases removed from V and 1 base from J, the gap between germline ends came to 8 bases. Germline V gene sequence: CDR1 SGHTA, CDR2 FQGNSA. Here the CDR3 reads CASSLGRNTEAFF. In nucleotides, the CDR3 is TGTGCCAGCAGCCTAGGCAGGAACACTGAAGCTTTCTTT.